These T cell receptor beta chains were read from a single sample in a study of cytomegalovirus exposure and HLA in healthy donors. Here immunoSEQ multiplex PCR was the method, and the copy in TCRdb shows in-frame clones only, minus some. This table has 85,000 to 130,000 clones, about 87% appearing once. Sequences were obtained from PBMCs. These receptors came from a woman younger than 35 in good health and CMV-seropositive. Both conserved end residues are part of each CDR3. A D gene is named only where the DNA matches it firmly. Not all rows give a size; the values are once, few, many and, for expanded clones, a class.

v_call	clone_size	j_call	d_call	cdr3_aa	cdr3_nt
TRBV9	.	TRBJ2-1	TRBD2	CASSGGDLAGGNEQFF	TGTGCCAGCAGCGGAGGGGATCTAGCGGGGGGGAATGAGCAGTTCTTC
TRBV5-4	.	TRBJ1-2	TRBD1	CASSGQGYGYTF	TGTGCCAGCAGCGGACAGGGTTATGGCTACACCTTC
TRBV15	.	TRBJ1-1	.	CATSRDYAAKGAFF	TGTGCCACCAGCAGAGATTATGCGGCAAAGGGGGCTTTCTTT
TRBV28	.	TRBJ2-5	.	CASSLRVREEQETQYF	TGTGCCAGCAGTTTGAGAGTGCGGGAAGAACAAGAGACCCAGTACTTC
TRBV25-1	.	TRBJ1-2	TRBD1	CASSEFGTGENYGYTF	TGTGCCAGCAGTGAATTCGGGACAGGGGAGAACTATGGCTACACCTTC
TRBV28	.	TRBJ1-2	.	CASSTFREGYTF	TGTGCCAGCAGTACTTTCAGGGAAGGCTACACCTTC
TRBV14	.	TRBJ1-6	.	CASSQDLNSPLHF	TGTGCCAGCAGCCAAGATCTCAATTCACCCCTCCACTTT
TRBV4-1	.	TRBJ1-6	.	CASSQARGGAADSPLHF	TGCGCCAGCAGCCAAGCCCGAGGGGGTGCTGCCGATTCACCCCTCCACTTT
TRBV6-1	.	TRBJ1-2	TRBD1	CASILLAGGNYGYTF	TGTGCCAGCATCCTGCTGGCAGGGGGAAACTATGGCTACACCTTC
TRBV27	.	TRBJ2-5	.	CASSPSVVAEWETQYF	TGTGCCAGCAGTCCATCGGTCGTCGCGGAATGGGAGACCCAGTACTTC
TRBV6-5	.	TRBJ2-7	.	CASRDPRGSSYEQYF	TGTGCCAGCAGGGACCCCAGGGGTAGCTCCTACGAGCAGTACTTC
TRBV15	once	TRBJ1-1	.	CATSRTENTEAFF	TGTGCCACCAGCAGGACAGAGAACACTGAAGCTTTCTTT
TRBV29-1	.	TRBJ2-2	TRBD2	CSVSRDYNTGELFF	TGCAGCGTGAGCCGGGACTACAACACCGGGGAGCTGTTTTTT
TRBV7-8	.	TRBJ1-4	.	CASSYLAGSEKLFF	TGTGCCAGCAGCTACCTCGCAGGTTCCGAAAAACTGTTTTTT
TRBV4-3	.	TRBJ1-1	.	CASSQLGGVVAEAFF	TGCGCCAGCAGCCAACTTGGGGGGGTGGTCGCTGAAGCTTTCTTT
TRBV6-1	once	TRBJ2-2	.	CVGRGPTTGELFF	TGTGTCGGGCGGGGCCCTACCACCGGGGAGCTGTTTTTT
TRBV28	.	TRBJ2-7	.	CASSFIIRDTSSYEQYF	TGTGCCAGCAGTTTCATCATCCGGGACACCAGCTCCTACGAGCAGTACTTC
TRBV7-6	.	TRBJ2-5	TRBD2	CASSRLAGGPGATQYF	TGTGCCAGCAGCCGACTAGCGGGGGGACCTGGAGCAACCCAGTACTTC
TRBV6-5	.	TRBJ2-3	.	CASSSGTGGSDTQYF	TGTGCCAGCAGCTCCGGGACTGGGGGGAGTGATACGCAGTATTTT
TRBV29-1	once	TRBJ2-2	.	CSVGTQATGELFF	TGCAGCGTGGGGACACAGGCGACCGGGGAGCTGTTTTTT
TRBV6-5	.	TRBJ1-2	.	CASSFRGYYGYTF	TGTGCCAGCAGTTTCAGGGGTTACTATGGCTACACCTTC
TRBV28	.	TRBJ1-4	.	CASSPRQVYEKLFF	TGTGCCAGCAGCCCCAGACAGGTATACGAAAAACTGTTTTTT
TRBV6-1	.	TRBJ1-6	TRBD1	CASSDGQGHSPLHF	TGTGCCAGCAGTGACGGACAGGGCCATTCACCCCTCCACTTT
TRBV5-4	once	TRBJ1-2	TRBD1	CASSPGQNYGYTF	TGTGCCAGCAGCCCGGGACAGAACTATGGCTACACCTTC
TRBV7-9	few	TRBJ1-2	TRBD1	CASSGQGRRYTF	TGTGCCAGCAGTGGACAGGGAAGGCGCTACACCTTC
TRBV2	.	TRBJ2-7	.	CASGTSTYEQYF	TGTGCCAGCGGGACTTCTACCTACGAGCAGTACTTC
TRBV19	.	TRBJ2-1	TRBD1	CASSTGQFYNEQFF	TGTGCCAGTAGCACGGGACAGTTCTACAATGAGCAGTTCTTC
TRBV7-9	.	TRBJ2-7	TRBD1	CASRGSGTGYEQYF	TGTGCCAGCAGGGGGTCCGGGACAGGGTACGAGCAGTACTTC
TRBV28	.	TRBJ1-5	TRBD1	CASSPKIGGAWQPQHF	TGTGCCAGCAGCCCCAAGATAGGGGGCGCATGGCAGCCCCAGCATTTT
TRBV19	.	TRBJ1-1	.	CASKTDSRGTEAFF	TGTGCCAGTAAAACGGACAGCCGTGGCACTGAAGCTTTCTTT
TRBV6-4	.	TRBJ2-2	.	CASSDSRGASGDTGELFF	TGTGCCAGCAGTGACTCGAGGGGGGCTAGCGGTGACACCGGGGAGCTGTTTTTT
TRBV27	.	TRBJ2-2	.	CASSLRTPYPSGGELFF	TGTGCCAGCAGTTTAAGGACTCCGTACCCGAGTGGCGGGGAGCTGTTTTTT
TRBV2	.	TRBJ1-1	.	CASSTRELSDTEAFF	TGTGCCAGCAGTACACGCGAACTATCGGACACTGAAGCTTTCTTT
TRBV5-6	once	TRBJ2-5	TRBD2	CAASLWTGGGGETQYF	TGTGCCGCTTCACTTTGGACTGGGGGGGGTGGAGAGACCCAGTACTTC
TRBV5-6	.	TRBJ1-4	.	CASSLVRGDEKLFF	TGTGCCAGCAGCTTGGTCAGGGGTGACGAAAAACTGTTTTTT
TRBV27	.	TRBJ1-6	TRBD1	CASSLAGQGSSYNSPLHF	TGTGCCAGCAGTTTAGCTGGACAGGGAAGCTCCTATAATTCACCCCTCCACTTT
TRBV6-1	.	TRBJ2-2	.	CASSETGSPGELFF	TGTGCCAGCAGTGAAACAGGATCGCCCGGGGAGCTGTTTTTT
TRBV18	.	TRBJ1-1	TRBD1	CASSPTGDDSTEAFF	TGTGCCAGCTCACCTACAGGGGACGATAGCACTGAAGCTTTCTTT
TRBV27	once	TRBJ2-3	.	CASSLSNHRVTWDTQYF	TGTGCCAGCAGTTTATCGAACCACAGGGTTACTTGGGATACGCAGTATTTT
TRBV7-9	once	TRBJ1-2	.	CASSSSRLRENYGYTF	TGTGCCAGCAGCTCAAGCCGTTTGCGGGAAAACTATGGCTACACCTTC
TRBV28	.	TRBJ1-2	.	CASSPPIRKGLDYGYTF	TGTGCCAGCAGTCCACCCATCAGGAAGGGGTTGGACTATGGCTACACCTTC
TRBV7-2	.	TRBJ1-1	TRBD1	CASSYGQGIVNTEAFF	TGTGCCAGCAGCTACGGACAGGGGATAGTGAACACTGAAGCTTTCTTT
TRBV11-2	.	TRBJ2-7	TRBD1	CASRSKPGQGFYEQYF	TGTGCCAGCAGATCTAAACCGGGACAGGGATTCTACGAGCAGTACTTC
TRBV7-9	.	TRBJ1-1	.	CASSSGGGTEAFF	TGTGCCAGCAGCTCGGGGGGTGGCACTGAAGCTTTCTTT
TRBV28	once	TRBJ1-5	TRBD1	CASSRDSSNQPQHF	TGTGCCAGCAGTCGGGACAGTAGCAATCAGCCCCAGCATTTT
TRBV19	.	TRBJ1-2	.	CASSPQITYGYTF	TGTGCCAGTAGTCCACAAATAACCTATGGCTACACCTTC
TRBV7-6	.	TRBJ1-1	.	CASSFQGGMNTEAFF	TGTGCCAGCAGCTTCCAGGGTGGGATGAACACTGAAGCTTTCTTT
TRBV2	.	TRBJ2-5	TRBD1	CASTNWDRLEETQYF	TGTGCCAGCACCAATTGGGACAGGCTAGAAGAGACCCAGTACTTC
TRBV5-1	.	TRBJ2-1	TRBD2	CASSLAWGGDEQFF	TGCGCCAGCAGCTTGGCTTGGGGAGGGGATGAGCAGTTCTTC
TRBV9	.	TRBJ2-3	TRBD2	CASSVMGGADTQYF	TGTGCCAGCAGCGTCATGGGGGGGGCAGATACGCAGTATTTT
TRBV4-2	.	TRBJ2-3	.	CASSLAGVSTDTQYF	TGTGCCAGCAGCCTCGCAGGCGTCAGCACAGATACGCAGTATTTT
TRBV5-5	.	TRBJ1-2	.	CASSLGGRDYGYTF	TGTGCCAGCAGCTTGGGAGGGCGCGACTATGGCTACACCTTC
TRBV7-2	.	TRBJ2-7	TRBD2	CASSLLAGPYEQYF	TGTGCCAGCAGCTTATTAGCGGGGCCCTACGAGCAGTACTTC
TRBV6-4	.	TRBJ1-2	.	CASSDSEGVGYGYTF	TGTGCCAGCAGTGACTCCGAAGGGGTGGGCTATGGCTACACCTTC
TRBV10-3	few	TRBJ2-2	.	CAIRDSLANTGELFF	TGTGCCATCAGGGACTCCCTAGCCAACACCGGGGAGCTGTTTTTT
TRBV6-1	.	TRBJ1-5	.	CASSRESNQPQHF	TGTGCCAGCAGTCGAGAGAGCAATCAGCCCCAGCATTTT
TRBV6-5	few	TRBJ1-2	.	CASSGLVGGYTF	TGTGCCAGCAGTGGACTTGTGGGCGGCTACACCTTC
TRBV6-4	once	TRBJ2-1	TRBD2	CASSLGSSGGHLYNEQFF	TGTGCCAGCAGCCTAGGATCTAGCGGGGGACATTTGTACAATGAGCAGTTCTTC
TRBV18	.	TRBJ1-1	.	CASSPPAPPLRAFF	TGTGCCAGCTCACCACCCGCCCCCCCTCTAAGAGCTTTCTTT
TRBV9	.	TRBJ2-3	TRBD2	CASSDLSGGEPDTQYF	TGTGCCAGCAGCGACTTGAGCGGGGGGGAACCAGATACGCAGTATTTT